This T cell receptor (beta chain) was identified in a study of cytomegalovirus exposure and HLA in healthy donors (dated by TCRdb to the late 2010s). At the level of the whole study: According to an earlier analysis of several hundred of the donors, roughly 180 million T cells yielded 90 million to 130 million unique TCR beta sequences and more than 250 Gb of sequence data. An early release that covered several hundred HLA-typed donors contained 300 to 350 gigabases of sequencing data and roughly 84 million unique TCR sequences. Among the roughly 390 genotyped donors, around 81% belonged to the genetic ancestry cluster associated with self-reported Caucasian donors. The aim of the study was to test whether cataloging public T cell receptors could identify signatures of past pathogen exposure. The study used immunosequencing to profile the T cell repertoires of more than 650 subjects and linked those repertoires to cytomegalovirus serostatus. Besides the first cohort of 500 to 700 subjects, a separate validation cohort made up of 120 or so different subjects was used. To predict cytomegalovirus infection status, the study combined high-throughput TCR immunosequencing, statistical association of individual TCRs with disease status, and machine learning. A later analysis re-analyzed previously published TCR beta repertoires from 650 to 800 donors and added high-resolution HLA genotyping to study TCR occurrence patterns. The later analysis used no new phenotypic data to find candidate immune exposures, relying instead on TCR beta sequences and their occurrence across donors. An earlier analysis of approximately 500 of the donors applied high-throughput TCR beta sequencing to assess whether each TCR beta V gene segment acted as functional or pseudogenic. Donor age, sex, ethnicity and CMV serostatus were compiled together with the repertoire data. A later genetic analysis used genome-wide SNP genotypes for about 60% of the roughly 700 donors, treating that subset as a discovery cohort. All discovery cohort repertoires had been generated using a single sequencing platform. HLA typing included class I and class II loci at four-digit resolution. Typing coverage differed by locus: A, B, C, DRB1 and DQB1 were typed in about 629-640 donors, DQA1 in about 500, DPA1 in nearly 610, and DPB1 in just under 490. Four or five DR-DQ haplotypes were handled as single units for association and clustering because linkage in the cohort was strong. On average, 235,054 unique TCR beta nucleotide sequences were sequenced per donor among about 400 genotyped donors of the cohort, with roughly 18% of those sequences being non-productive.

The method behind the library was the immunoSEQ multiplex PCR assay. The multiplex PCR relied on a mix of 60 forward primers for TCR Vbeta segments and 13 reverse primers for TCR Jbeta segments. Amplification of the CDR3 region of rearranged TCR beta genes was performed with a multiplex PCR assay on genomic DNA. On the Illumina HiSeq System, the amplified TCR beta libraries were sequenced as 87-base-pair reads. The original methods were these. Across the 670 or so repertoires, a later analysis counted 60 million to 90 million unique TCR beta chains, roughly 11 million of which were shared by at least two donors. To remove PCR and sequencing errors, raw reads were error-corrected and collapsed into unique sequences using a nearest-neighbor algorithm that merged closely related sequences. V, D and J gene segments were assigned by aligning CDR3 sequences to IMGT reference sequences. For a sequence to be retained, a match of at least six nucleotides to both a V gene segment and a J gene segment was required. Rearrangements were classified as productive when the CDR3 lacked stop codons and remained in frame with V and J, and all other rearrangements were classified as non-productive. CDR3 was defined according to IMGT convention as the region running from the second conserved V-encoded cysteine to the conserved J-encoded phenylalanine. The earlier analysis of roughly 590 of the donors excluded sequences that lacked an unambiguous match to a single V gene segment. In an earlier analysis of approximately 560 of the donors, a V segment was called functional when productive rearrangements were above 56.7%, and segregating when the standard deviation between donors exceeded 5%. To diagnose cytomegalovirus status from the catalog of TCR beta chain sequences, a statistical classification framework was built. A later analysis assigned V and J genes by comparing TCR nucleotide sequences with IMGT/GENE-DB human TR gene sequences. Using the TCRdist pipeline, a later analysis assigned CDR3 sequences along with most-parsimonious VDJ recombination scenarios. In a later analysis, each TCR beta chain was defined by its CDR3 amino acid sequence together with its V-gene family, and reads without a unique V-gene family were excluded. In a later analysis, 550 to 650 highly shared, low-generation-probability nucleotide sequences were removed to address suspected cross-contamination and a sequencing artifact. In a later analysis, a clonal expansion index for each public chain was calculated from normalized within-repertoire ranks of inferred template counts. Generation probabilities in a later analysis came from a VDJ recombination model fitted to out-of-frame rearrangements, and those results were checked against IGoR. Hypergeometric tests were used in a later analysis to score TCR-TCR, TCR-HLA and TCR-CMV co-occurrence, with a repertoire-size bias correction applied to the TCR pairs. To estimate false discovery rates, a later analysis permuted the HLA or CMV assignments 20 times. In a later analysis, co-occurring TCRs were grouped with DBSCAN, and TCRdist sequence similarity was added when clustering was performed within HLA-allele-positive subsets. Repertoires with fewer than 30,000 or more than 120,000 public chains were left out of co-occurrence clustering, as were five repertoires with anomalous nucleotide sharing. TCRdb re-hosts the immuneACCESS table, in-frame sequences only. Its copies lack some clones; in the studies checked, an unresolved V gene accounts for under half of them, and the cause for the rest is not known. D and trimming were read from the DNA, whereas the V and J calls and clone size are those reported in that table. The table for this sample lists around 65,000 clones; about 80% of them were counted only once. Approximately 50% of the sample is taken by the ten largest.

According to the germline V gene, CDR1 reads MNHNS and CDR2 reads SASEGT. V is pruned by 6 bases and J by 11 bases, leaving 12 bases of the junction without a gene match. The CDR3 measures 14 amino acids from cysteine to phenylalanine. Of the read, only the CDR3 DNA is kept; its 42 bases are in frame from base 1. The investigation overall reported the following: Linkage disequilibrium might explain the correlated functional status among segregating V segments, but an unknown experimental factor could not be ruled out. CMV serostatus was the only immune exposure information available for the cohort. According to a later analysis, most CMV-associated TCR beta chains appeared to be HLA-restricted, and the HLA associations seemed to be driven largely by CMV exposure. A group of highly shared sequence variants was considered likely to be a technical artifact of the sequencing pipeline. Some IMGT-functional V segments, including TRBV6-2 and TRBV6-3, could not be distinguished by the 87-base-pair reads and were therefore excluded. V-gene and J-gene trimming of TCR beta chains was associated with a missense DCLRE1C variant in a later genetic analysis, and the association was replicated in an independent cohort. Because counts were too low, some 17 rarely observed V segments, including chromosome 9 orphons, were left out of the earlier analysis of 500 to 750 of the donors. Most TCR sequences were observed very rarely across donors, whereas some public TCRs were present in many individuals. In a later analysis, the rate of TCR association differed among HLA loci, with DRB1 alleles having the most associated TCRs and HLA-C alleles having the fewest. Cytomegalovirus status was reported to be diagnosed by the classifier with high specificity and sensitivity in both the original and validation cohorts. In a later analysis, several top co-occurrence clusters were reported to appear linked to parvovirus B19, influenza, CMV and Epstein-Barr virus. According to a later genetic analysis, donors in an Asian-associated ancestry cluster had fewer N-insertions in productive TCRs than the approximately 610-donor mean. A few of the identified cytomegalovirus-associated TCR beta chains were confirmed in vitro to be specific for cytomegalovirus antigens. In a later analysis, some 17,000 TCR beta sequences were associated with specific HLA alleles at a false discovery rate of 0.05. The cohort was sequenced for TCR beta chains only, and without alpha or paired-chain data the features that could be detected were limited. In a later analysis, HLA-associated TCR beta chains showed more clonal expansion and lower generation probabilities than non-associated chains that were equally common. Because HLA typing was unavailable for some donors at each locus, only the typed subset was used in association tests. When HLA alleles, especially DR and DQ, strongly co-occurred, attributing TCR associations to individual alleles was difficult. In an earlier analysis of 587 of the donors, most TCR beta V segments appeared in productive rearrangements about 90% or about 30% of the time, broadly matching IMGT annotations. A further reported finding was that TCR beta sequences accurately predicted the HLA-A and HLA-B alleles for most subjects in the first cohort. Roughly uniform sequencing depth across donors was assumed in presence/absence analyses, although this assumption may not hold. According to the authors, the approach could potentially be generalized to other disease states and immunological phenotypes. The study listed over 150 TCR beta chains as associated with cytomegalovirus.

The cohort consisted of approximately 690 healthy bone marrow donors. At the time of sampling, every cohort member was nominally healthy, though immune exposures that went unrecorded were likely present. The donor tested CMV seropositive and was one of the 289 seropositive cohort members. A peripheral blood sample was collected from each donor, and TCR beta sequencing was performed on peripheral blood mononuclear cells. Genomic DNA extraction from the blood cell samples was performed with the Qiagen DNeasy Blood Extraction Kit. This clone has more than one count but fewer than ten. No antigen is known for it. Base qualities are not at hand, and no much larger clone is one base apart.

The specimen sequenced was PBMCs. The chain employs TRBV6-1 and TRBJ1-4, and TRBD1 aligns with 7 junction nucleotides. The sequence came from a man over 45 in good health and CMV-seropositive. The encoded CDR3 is CASRVYGTAEKLFF. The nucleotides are TGTGCCAGCAGGGTATACGGGACAGCAGAGAAACTGTTTTTT.